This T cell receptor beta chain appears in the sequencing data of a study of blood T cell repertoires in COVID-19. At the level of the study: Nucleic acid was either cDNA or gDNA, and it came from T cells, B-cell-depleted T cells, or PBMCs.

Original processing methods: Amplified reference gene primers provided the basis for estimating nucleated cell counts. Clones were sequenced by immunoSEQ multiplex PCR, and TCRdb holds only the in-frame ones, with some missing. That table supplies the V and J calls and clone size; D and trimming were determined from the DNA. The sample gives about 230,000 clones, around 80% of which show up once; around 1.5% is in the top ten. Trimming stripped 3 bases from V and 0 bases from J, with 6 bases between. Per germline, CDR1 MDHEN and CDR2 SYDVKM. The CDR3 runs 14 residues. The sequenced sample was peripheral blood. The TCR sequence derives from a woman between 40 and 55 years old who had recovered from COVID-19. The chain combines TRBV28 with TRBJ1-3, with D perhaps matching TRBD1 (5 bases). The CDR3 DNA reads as TGTGCCAGCAGTTTGGGGGGCTCTGGAAACACCATATATTTT. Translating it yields CASSLGGSGNTIYF.